This is a list of T cell receptor beta chains from one sample in a study of beta chain features in type 1 diabetes. Generated by immunoSEQ multiplex PCR, the TCRdb table keeps only in-frame clones and is missing some. The top ten clones hold 0.62% of a sample with 150,000 to 200,000 clones, 10% to 15% of them seen once. Source material: central memory CD4+ T cells from blood. The receptors were sampled from a woman under 30 in good health. Each CDR3 is given with its conserved first and last residue. D genes are given only for firm matches. Only some rows state a clone size, as once, few, many or a class for expanded clones.

V,size,D,J,length,DNA,CDR3
TRBV11-2,-,-,TRBJ2-7,12,TGTGCCAGCGGGAAGGGGCGCTACGAGCAGTACTTC,CASGKGRYEQYF
TRBV5-6,-,TRBD1,TRBJ2-5,16,TGTGCCAGCAGCTTGACCGGGACAGGGGGCTGGGAGACCCAGTACTTC,CASSLTGTGGWETQYF
TRBV25-1,-,-,TRBJ2-3,15,TGTGCCAGCAGTGAATTCGTTAGCGGCACAGATACGCAGTATTTT,CASSEFVSGTDTQYF
TRBV10-3,-,-,TRBJ1-1,15,TGTGCCATCAGTGAGTCTAGGGTAGGGGACACTGAAGCTTTCTTT,CAISESRVGDTEAFF
TRBV28,-,-,TRBJ2-1,11,TGTGCCAGCAGTGTAACTAGGTCGCAGTTCTTC,CASSVTRSQFF
TRBV7-3,-,-,TRBJ2-2,14,TGTGCCAGCAGCTTAATAGGGGACACCGGGGAGCTGTTTTTT,CASSLIGDTGELFF
TRBV29-1,few,TRBD1,TRBJ2-2,14,TGCAGCGTCGCCTGGGACAGGGCCACCGGGGAGCTGTTTTTT,CSVAWDRATGELFF
TRBV27,-,-,TRBJ2-1,17,TGTGCCAGCGGAAAAGCTTCAGGGGTTAGCTCCTACAATGAGCAGTTCTTC,CASGKASGVSSYNEQFF
TRBV5-1,-,TRBD2,TRBJ2-1,18,TGCGCCAGCAGCTTCCAGACTAGCGGGAGGGCCTTTTACAATGAGCAGTTCTTC,CASSFQTSGRAFYNEQFF
TRBV29-1,few,TRBD1,TRBJ1-5,13,TGCAGCGCCGGGGACAGGGTCAATCAGCCCCAGCATTTT,CSAGDRVNQPQHF
TRBV27,-,TRBD2,TRBJ2-7,15,TGTGCCAGCAGAGGTATTAGCGGGAGGTCGGGCGAGCAGTACTTC,CASRGISGRSGEQYF
TRBV29-1,few,-,TRBJ2-7,13,TGCAGCGTTGTTCCGGGAGAGACCTACGAGCAGTACTTC,CSVVPGETYEQYF
TRBV2,-,-,TRBJ1-2,13,TGTGCCAGCAGCGTGACAGGATTGGGGGGCTACACCTTC,CASSVTGLGGYTF
TRBV27,-,-,TRBJ1-4,12,TGTGCCAGCAGTCCCTATCAGGGGAAACTGTTTTTT,CASSPYQGKLFF
TRBV2,few,TRBD2,TRBJ2-3,17,TGTGCCAGCAGTTTCCTGACTAGCGGGGGATCCACAGATACGCAGTATTTT,CASSFLTSGGSTDTQYF
TRBV5-1,few,TRBD1,TRBJ2-1,13,TGCGCCAGCCTACCGGGGTCAGGGGGTGAGCAGTTCTTC,CASLPGSGGEQFF
TRBV13,few,-,TRBJ2-1,11,TGTGCCAGCAGCTTATATTATGAGCAGTTCTTC,CASSLYYEQFF
TRBV7-2,few,-,TRBJ1-2,13,TGTGCCAGATCTAGAGGAGGGGACTATGGCTACACCTTC,CARSRGGDYGYTF
TRBV13,few,-,TRBJ2-7,16,TGTGCCAGCAGCTTAGGGGCGGGACAGCCCTCCTACGAGCAGTACTTC,CASSLGAGQPSYEQYF
TRBV7-9,-,-,TRBJ2-1,15,TGTGCCAGCAGCTTAGGTCAGGGGATATACAATGAGCAGTTCTTC,CASSLGQGIYNEQFF
TRBV13,few,TRBD1,TRBJ2-5,14,TGTGCCAGCAGTCCCAAGACCGAGGGGGCAGAGCAGTACTTC,CASSPKTEGAEQYF
TRBV13,-,TRBD2,TRBJ2-7,20,TGTGCCAGCAGCTTGACCCTCGGGACACGAAGGACTAGCGGGAGAGGCGAGCAGTACTTC,CASSLTLGTRRTSGRGEQYF
TRBV30,many,TRBD1,TRBJ2-7,12,TGTGCCTGGAGCGGACAGGGGTTCGAGCAGTACTTC,CAWSGQGFEQYF
TRBV28,-,-,TRBJ1-2,12,TGTGCCAGCAGGGAGGCCGACTATGGCTACACCTTC,CASREADYGYTF
TRBV30,-,TRBD2,TRBJ2-5,15,TGTGCCTGGAGCGGGACTAGCGGGAGGTCGGAGACCCAGTACTTC,CAWSGTSGRSETQYF
TRBV11-3,-,TRBD2,TRBJ2-3,16,TGTGCCAGCAGCTTAGGATCAGCGGGATTGAGAGATACGCAGTATTTT,CASSLGSAGLRDTQYF
TRBV18,-,-,TRBJ2-3,14,TGTGCCAGCTCACCAGCCAGGGTCGGAGATACGCAGTATTTT,CASSPARVGDTQYF
TRBV29-1,few,-,TRBJ2-3,14,TGCAGCGCGACCCTACAGATTAGCACAGATACGCAGTATTTT,CSATLQISTDTQYF